One sample yielded the 5 T cell receptor beta chains listed below, sequenced in a study of T cell repertoires in cytomegalovirus infection. TCRdb passed the reads through MiXCR, listing each CDR3 protein once. The sample carries 450,000 to 650,000 distinct CDR3 sequences, less than 30% recorded once. The source material was PBMCs. Every receptor here comes from a human donor in good health (CMV status not recorded). Some clones in this sample may be carry-over from other donors' samples.

The chain couples TRBV7-2 to TRBJ2-3; D perhaps matches TRBD2 (5 bases). V was pared by 5 bases and J by 5 bases, with 14 bases between. The CDR3 spans 14 residues. Germline V gene lookup returns CDR1 SGHTA and CDR2 FQGNSA. CDR3 protein: CASSPLRGRDTQYF. The CDR3 DNA follows: TGTGCCAGCAGCCCCTTAAGAGGGAGAGATACGCAGTATTTT.

This sequence joins TRBV7-9 and TRBJ1-5; perhaps TRBD1 as D (5 bases). Trimming cost V 5 bases and J 4 bases, with 12 bases left between them. From germline, CDR1 is SEHNR and CDR2 FQNEAQ (reference sequence). This CDR3 region has 14 residues. CDR3 sequence reads: CASSAEGVNQPQHF. CDR3 DNA sequence: TGTGCCAGCAGCGCGGAAGGGGTGAATCAGCCCCAGCATTTT.

The V gene is TRBV4-1, the J gene TRBJ2-5, with D perhaps matching TRBD2 (5 bases). CDR1 MGHRA and CDR2 YSYEKL come from the germline V gene. This CDR3 contains 16 residues. V lost 3 bases and J 5 bases, leaving 19 bases between the germline ends. CDR3 bases: TGCGCCAGCAGCCAGGCCCCCAGCGGTCTTGGGGAGACCCAGTACTTC. This sequence encodes CASSQAPSGLGETQYF.

Only a few counts were recorded for this clonotype. CDR3 bases: TGTGCCAGCAGTTTAGGAGCACAAGTGCGACTGACCCAGAACACTGAAGCTTTCTTT. Translating it yields CASSLGAQVRLTQNTEAFF. The chain is built from TRBV28 and TRBJ1-1; D gene uncertain. The CDR3 totals 19 residues. The germline V and J ends were trimmed by 2 bases and 1 base, with 23 bases remaining between them. The germline V gene has CDR1 MDHEN and CDR2 SYDVKM.

The V call is TRBV5-1, the J call TRBJ1-4; D is possibly TRBD1 (5 bases). Deletions cut 1 base from V and 6 bases from J, with 13 bases between. The CDR3 length is 15 residues. Germline V gives CDR1 SGHRS, CDR2 YFSETQ. CDR3 coding DNA: TGCGCCAGCAGCTTGAGCGGGGCGGAGGATGAAAAACTGTTTTTT. Amino acids: CASSLSGAEDEKLFF.